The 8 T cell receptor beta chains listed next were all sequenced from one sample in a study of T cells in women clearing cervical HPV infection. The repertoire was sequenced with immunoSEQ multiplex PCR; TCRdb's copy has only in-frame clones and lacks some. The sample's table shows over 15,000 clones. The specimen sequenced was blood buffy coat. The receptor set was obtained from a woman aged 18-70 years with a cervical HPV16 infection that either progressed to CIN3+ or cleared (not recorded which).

Partial CDR3 DNA: TGCGCCAGCAGCTTAGGACAGAACTCCTACAATGAG. Translating it yields CASSLGQNSYNE. The full CDR3 is CASSLGQNSYNEQFF. The rearrangement joins TRBV5-1 to TRBJ2-1; possible D gene TRBD1, 6 bases. The CDR3 end lies 3 residues beyond the end of the read and is filled in from the germline J gene. CDR3 length: 15 amino acids. In germline, CDR1 is SGHRS, CDR2 YFSETQ. Trimming stripped 2 bases from V and 0 bases from J, with 9 bases between.

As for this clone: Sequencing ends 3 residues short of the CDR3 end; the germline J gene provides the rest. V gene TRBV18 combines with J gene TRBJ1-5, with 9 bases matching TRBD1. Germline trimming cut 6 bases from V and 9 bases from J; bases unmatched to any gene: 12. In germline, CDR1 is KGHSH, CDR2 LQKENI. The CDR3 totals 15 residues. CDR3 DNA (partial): TGTGCCAGCTCCCAAGGACAGGGGTTGGTTTGGCCC. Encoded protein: CASSQGQGLVWP. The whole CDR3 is CASSQGQGLVWPQHF.

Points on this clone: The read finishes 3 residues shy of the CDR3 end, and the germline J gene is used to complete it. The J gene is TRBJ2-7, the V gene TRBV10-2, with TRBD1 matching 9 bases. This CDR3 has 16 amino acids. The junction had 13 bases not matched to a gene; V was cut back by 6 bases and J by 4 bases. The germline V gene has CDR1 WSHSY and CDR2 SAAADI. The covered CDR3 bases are TGCGCCAGCAGCCGAGGCCCCTCGGACAGGGGATACGAG. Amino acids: CASSRGPSDRGYE. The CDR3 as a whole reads CASSRGPSDRGYEQYF.

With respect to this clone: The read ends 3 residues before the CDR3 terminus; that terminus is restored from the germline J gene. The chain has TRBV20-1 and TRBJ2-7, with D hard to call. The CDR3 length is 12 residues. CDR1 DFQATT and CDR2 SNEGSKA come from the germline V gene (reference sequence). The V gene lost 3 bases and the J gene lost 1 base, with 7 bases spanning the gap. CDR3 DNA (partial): TGCAGTGCTAGCCGTATATCCTACGAG. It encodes CSASRISYE. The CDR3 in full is CSASRISYEQYF.

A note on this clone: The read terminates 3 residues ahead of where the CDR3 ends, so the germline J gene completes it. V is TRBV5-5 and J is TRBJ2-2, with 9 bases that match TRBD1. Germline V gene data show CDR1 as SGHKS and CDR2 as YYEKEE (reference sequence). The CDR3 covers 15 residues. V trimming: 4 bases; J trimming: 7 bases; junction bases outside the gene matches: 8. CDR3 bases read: TGTGCCAGCAGCCCGGGACAGGGCGTTGTCGGGGAG. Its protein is CASSPGQGVVGE. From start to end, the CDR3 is CASSPGQGVVGELFF.

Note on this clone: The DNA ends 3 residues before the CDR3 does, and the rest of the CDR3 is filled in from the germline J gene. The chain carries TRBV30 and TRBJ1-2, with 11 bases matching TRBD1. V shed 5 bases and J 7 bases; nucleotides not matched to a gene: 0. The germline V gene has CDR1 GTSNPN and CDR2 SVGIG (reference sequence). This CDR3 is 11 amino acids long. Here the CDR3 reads CAWGQGAGYTF. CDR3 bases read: TGTGCCTGGGGACAGGGGGCTGGC.

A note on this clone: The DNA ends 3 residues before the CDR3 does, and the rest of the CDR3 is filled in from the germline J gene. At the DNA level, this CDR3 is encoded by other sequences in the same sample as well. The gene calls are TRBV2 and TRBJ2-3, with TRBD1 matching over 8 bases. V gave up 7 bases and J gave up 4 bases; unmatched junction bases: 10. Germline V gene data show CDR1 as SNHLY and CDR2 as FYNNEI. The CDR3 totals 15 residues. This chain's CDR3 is CASTPRTGKADTQYF. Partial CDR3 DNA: TGTGCCAGCACACCGAGGACAGGGAAGGCAGATACG.

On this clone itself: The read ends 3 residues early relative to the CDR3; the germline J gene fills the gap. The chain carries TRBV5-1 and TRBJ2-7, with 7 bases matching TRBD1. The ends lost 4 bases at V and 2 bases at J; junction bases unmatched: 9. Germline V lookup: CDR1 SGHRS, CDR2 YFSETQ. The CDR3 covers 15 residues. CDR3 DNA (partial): TGCGCCAGCAGCCCCCTAGACAGGGCTCCCTACGAG. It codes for CASSPLDRAPYE. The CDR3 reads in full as CASSPLDRAPYEQYF.